The sequence of this TCR beta chain was determined in a study of cytomegalovirus exposure and HLA in healthy donors. Study-wide results and caveats: Among the CMV-associated chains, three were confirmed in vitro as specific for CMV antigens.

Sequenced by immunoSEQ multiplex PCR; TCRdb stores in-frame clones only, minus some. Altogether some 100,000 clones are present, 86% being singletons, with the ten largest covering over 4%. Of note for this clone: Its antigen remains unidentified.

The 120-subject validation cohort, separate from the 666-subject first cohort, included the donors. This CDR3 spans 17 amino acids. V dropped 0 bases and J dropped 0 bases, with 12 bases sitting between them. The V gene's germline CDR1 is SGDLS and CDR2 YYNGEE. This TCR was sampled from a man younger than 35 in good health and CMV-seronegative. Specimen: PBMCs. V and J are TRBV9 and TRBJ2-2; D may be TRBD2 (5 bases). CDR3 in amino acids: CASSVGRSRANTGELFF. The CDR3 DNA is TGTGCCAGCAGCGTAGGTCGATCGCGGGCGAACACCGGGGAGCTGTTTTTT.